What follows are 3 T cell receptor beta chains derived from one specimen sequenced in a study of T cell responses to AZD1222 COVID-19 vaccine. Profiling relied on immunoSEQ multiplex PCR, and the TCRdb table lists in-frame clones only, not all of them. The table shows roughly 99,000 clones, with 89% occurring only once. The source material was peripheral blood, sampled on day 0 of AZD1222 vaccination. The receptor set was obtained from an adult in good health.

Note on this clone: The sample contains more than one DNA sequence encoding this CDR3. The genes are TRBV30 and TRBJ2-1, with TRBD1 matching 7 bases. CDR3 length: 13 amino acids. The germline gives CDR1 GTSNPN, CDR2 SVGIG (reference sequence). V gave up 2 bases and J gave up 4 bases; unmatched junction bases: 2. This chain's CDR3 is CAWSRGQYNEQFF. In nucleotides, the CDR3 is TGTGCCTGGAGTCGGGGACAGTACAATGAGCAGTTCTTC. Full variable domain (missing parts from reference TRBV30 and TRBJ2-1): SQTIHQWPATLVQPVGSPLSLECTVEGTSNPNLYWYRQAAGRGLQLLFYSVGIGQISSEVPQNLSASRPQDRQFILSSKKLLLSDSGFYLCAWSRGQYNEQFFGPGTRLTVL.

The chain carries TRBV11-3 and TRBJ2-3; D is undetermined. The CDR3 runs 12 residues. Germline CDR1 SGHNT, CDR2 YENEEA. V was cut by 0 bases and J by 5 bases, with 3 bases left in between. CDR3 coding DNA: TGTGCCAGCAGCTTAGAGAGAGATACGCAGTATTTT. Amino acids: CASSLERDTQYF.

This clone was counted a single time. V and J are TRBV28 and TRBJ1-5, with D maybe TRBD1 (6 bases). CDR3 length equals 16 residues. Germline CDR1 and CDR2: MDHEN and SYDVKM. V shed 1 base and J shed 1 base, with 11 bases lying between them. CDR3: CASSLLGRGSNQPQHF. In DNA form, the CDR3 reads TGTGCCAGCAGTTTATTGGGCAGGGGCAGCAATCAGCCCCAGCATTTT.